Sequencing of this T cell receptor beta chain was carried out in a study of T cells in Graves' hyperthyroidism and ophthalmopathy. CDR3 length equals 14 residues. CDR1 and CDR2 (germline): MNHNS, SASEGT. The V gene end was trimmed by 8 bases and the J gene end by 2 bases; junction bases not matched to a gene: 9. This clonotype was detected ten times or more. Amplified regions were TCR beta CDR3 sequences from RNA transcripts. TCR CDR3 underwent first-round RT-PCR with the HTBI primer set. TCRdb reprocessed the multiplex PCR reads with MiXCR, giving one entry per CDR3 protein. The table lists about 59,000 distinct CDR3 sequences, about 53% of them singletons.

The sample taken for sequencing was blood. This receptor was obtained from a woman in her fifties or sixties with Graves' ophthalmopathy. This chain links TRBV6-1 with TRBJ2-7, with 7 bases fitting TRBD1. This CDR3 reads CASLEDRTPYEQYF. The CDR3 DNA is TGTGCCAGCCTCGAGGACAGGACCCCCTACGAGCAGTACTTC.